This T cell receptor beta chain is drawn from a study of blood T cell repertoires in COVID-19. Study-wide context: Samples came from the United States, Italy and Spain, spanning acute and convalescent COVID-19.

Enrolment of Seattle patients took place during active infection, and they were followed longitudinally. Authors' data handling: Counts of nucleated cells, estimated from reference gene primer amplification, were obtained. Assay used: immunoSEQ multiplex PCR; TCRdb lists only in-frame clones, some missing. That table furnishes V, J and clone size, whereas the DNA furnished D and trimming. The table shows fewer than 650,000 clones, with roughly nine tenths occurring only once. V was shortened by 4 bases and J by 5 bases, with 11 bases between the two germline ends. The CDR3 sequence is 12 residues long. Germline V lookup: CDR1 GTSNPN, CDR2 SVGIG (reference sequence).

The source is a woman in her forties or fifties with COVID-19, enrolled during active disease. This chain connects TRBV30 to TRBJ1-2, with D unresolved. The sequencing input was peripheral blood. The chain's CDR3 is CAWNGAGYGYTF. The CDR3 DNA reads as TGTGCCTGGAATGGTGCAGGTTATGGCTACACCTTC.